This TCR beta chain was observed in a study of graft-versus-host responses after intestinal transplantation. In the study overall: Recipients had multivisceral, liver-intestinal, or isolated intestinal transplants. Anti-thymocyte globulin induction was given to all recipients, followed by tacrolimus and steroids for around three years.

Study-level points and caveats: Marrow from the recipient contained GvH clones, some of which had appeared first in ileum or blood. There was an association between peak levels of circulating GvH clones and early post-transplant HvG declines.

This CDR3 is built from 11 residues. CDR1 and CDR2 from the germline V gene are SGHRS and YFSETQ. V was shortened by 3 bases and J by 5 bases, with 5 bases between the two germline ends. The table lists this clone with a few counts. The antigen remains unidentified. TCRdb keeps only in-frame clones here, not all; method: immunoSEQ multiplex PCR. Of 95,000 to 100,000 clones in the sample, around 86% were seen once. The source was PBMCs, collected 255 days after intestinal transplant. The V call is TRBV5-1, the J call TRBJ2-5; D is possibly TRBD1 or TRBD2 (5 bases each). This TCR was sampled from a human patient who received an intestinal transplant, so some T cells may come from the graft donor. The DNA for the CDR3 is TGCGCCAGCAGCTGGGACGAGACCCAGTACTTC. It is translated as CASSWDETQYF.